Listed below are T cell receptor beta chains from one sample, sequenced in a study of early T cells in non-severe SARS-CoV-2 infection. TCRdb reprocessed the 5' RACE reads via MiXCR and lists one record per CDR3 protein. The sample comprises under 70,000 distinct CDR3 sequences, about 6% of which are singletons, and around 3.4% rests with the top ten. This sample comprised whole blood, obtained at baseline. These receptors were taken from an adult who was a healthcare worker with PCR-confirmed SARS-CoV-2 infection or an uninfected control (not recorded which). The conserved cysteine and the conserved F or W are not part of the CDR3 here. The size of a clone is reported for some rows only, either as once, few or many, or as a class for expanded clones.

abundance: few; len: 11; j_gene: TRBJ2-1; v_gene: TRBV20-1; CDR3aa: SATHTGYNEQF
abundance: many; len: 13; j_gene: TRBJ1-2; v_gene: TRBV28; CDR3aa: ASSLGIPGGFGYT
abundance: many; len: 14; j_gene: TRBJ2-7; v_gene: TRBV4-1; CDR3aa: ASSQGPPGASYEQY
abundance: many; len: 15; j_gene: TRBJ2-5; v_gene: TRBV13; CDR3aa: ASSLVGTSGGEESQY
abundance: once; len: 11; j_gene: TRBJ2-2; v_gene: TRBV6-2/TRBV6-3; CDR3aa: ASSYLVTGELF
abundance: once; len: 13; j_gene: TRBJ2-7; v_gene: TRBV7-9; CDR3aa: ASSISTSAGAVQY
abundance: few; len: 13; j_gene: TRBJ2-7; v_gene: TRBV28; CDR3aa: ASSLMAGSTPRQY
abundance: -; len: 12; j_gene: TRBJ1-1; v_gene: TRBV7-8; CDR3aa: ASSLLGKFVEAF
abundance: many; len: 12; j_gene: TRBJ2-3; v_gene: TRBV3-1; CDR3aa: ASSQSLATDTQY
abundance: many; len: 11; j_gene: TRBJ2-7; v_gene: TRBV10-3; CDR3aa: AISGHDSYEQY
abundance: many; len: 14; j_gene: TRBJ2-1; v_gene: TRBV5-1; CDR3aa: ATQRGSGRASDEQF
abundance: few; len: 16; j_gene: TRBJ2-3; v_gene: TRBV5-1; CDR3aa: ASSLASRSGSSTDTQY
abundance: many; len: 10; j_gene: TRBJ2-3; v_gene: TRBV7-2; CDR3aa: ASSLVRDTQY
abundance: many; len: 13; j_gene: TRBJ2-2; v_gene: TRBV6-5; CDR3aa: ASLGRDSNTGELF
abundance: few; len: 11; j_gene: TRBJ2-4; v_gene: TRBV10-3; CDR3aa: AISLLAGGVQY
abundance: -; len: 10; j_gene: TRBJ2-7; v_gene: TRBV20-1; CDR3aa: SASQTAYEQY
abundance: -; len: 13; j_gene: TRBJ2-7; v_gene: TRBV4-2; CDR3aa: ASSPNGQGAYEQY
abundance: few; len: 12; j_gene: TRBJ2-7; v_gene: TRBV4-1; CDR3aa: ASSFRAGGYEQY
abundance: many; len: 14; j_gene: TRBJ1-1; v_gene: TRBV19; CDR3aa: ASTEFMGSLVSGAF
abundance: -; len: 11; j_gene: TRBJ2-3; v_gene: TRBV5-5; CDR3aa: ASSRSPGEIAY